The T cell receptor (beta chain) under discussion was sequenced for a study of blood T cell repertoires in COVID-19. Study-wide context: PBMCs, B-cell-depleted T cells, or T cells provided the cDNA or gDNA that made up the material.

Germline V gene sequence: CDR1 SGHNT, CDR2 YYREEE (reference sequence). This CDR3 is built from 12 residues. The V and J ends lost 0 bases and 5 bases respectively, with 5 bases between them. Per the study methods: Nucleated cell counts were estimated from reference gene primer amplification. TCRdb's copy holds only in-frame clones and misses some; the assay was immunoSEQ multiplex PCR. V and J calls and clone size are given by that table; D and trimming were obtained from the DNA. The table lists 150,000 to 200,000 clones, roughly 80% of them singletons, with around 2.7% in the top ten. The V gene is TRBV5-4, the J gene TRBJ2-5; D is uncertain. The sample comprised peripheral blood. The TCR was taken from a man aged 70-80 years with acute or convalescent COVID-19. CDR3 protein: CASSLDGETQYF. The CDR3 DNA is TGTGCCAGCAGCTTGGACGGGGAGACCCAGTACTTC.